This is a list of T cell receptor beta chains from one sample in a study of T-cell memory formation after mild COVID-19. From the 5' RACE reads, TCRdb called clonotypes with MiXCR, one entry per CDR3 protein. The sample records hundreds of thousands of distinct CDR3 sequences, over 25% being singletons. Sample: PBMCs or a T cell subset sorted from them (not recorded which). Every receptor here comes from an adult woman who had mild COVID-19 (a few samples of this study predate the infection). Cell type and time point are not known. Each CDR3 is given with its conserved first and last residue.

j_call v_call cdr3_aa
TRBJ2-1 TRBV19 CASSRQGDEQFF
TRBJ2-7 TRBV5-1 CASSVGLAGMQYF
TRBJ1-1 TRBV12-3/TRBV12-4 CASRRDTEAFF
TRBJ1-3 TRBV12-3/TRBV12-4 CASSLGGSGNTIYF
TRBJ2-1 TRBV7-9 CASSSYKENEQFF
TRBJ2-2 TRBV6-2/TRBV6-3 CASRHSTGELFF
TRBJ2-1 TRBV7-7 CASSSGPLKYNEQFF
TRBJ1-2 TRBV11-2 CASSLSIYGDYGYTF
TRBJ1-1 TRBV29-1 CSVGGTGVMNTEAFF
TRBJ2-7 TRBV7-3 CASSPSSGVAYEQYF
TRBJ1-1 TRBV3-1 CASSQRGTGDTEAFF
TRBJ2-3 TRBV7-3 CASSLIGRTTDTQYF
TRBJ2-1 TRBV19 CASRLAGDFSEQFF
TRBJ2-5 TRBV7-9 CASSLSGGVETQYF
TRBJ1-5 TRBV30 CAWTRDGLMPQHF
TRBJ1-5 TRBV12-3/TRBV12-4 CASSLSGYQPQHF
TRBJ2-2 TRBV29-1 CSVESDVNTGELFF
TRBJ2-3 TRBV2 CASSLNRGTGTQYF
TRBJ2-5 TRBV5-1 CASSSDSSNSKTQYF
TRBJ2-7 TRBV28 CASSSDRDYEQYF
TRBJ2-1 TRBV29-1 CSVLGLGGYNEQFF
TRBJ2-3 TRBV29-1 CSVGIGTPTTDTQYF
TRBJ1-2 TRBV2 CASKTPGHRRDDGYTF
TRBJ2-1 TRBV7-9 CASSLGRGGGSSYNEQFF
TRBJ1-1 TRBV11-2 CASSFGQRTEAFF
TRBJ2-3 TRBV9 CASSLQSLSTDTQYF
TRBJ2-3 TRBV29-1 CSVEEPGTGVTDTQYF
TRBJ1-3 TRBV7-9 CASSLGLWQVSGNTIYF
TRBJ1-3 TRBV5-4 CASSLGGGGFSGNTIYF
TRBJ2-3 TRBV29-1 CSVDTSLGTDTQYF
TRBJ2-5 TRBV5-1 CASSLAGTRQETQYF
TRBJ2-3 TRBV29-1 CSVPGPNPDTQYF
TRBJ1-3 TRBV24-1 CATSGRGNTIYF
TRBJ2-3 TRBV9 CASSGSSGRGEDTQYF
TRBJ2-5 TRBV7-2 CASSQWTHETQYF
TRBJ2-3 TRBV7-9 CASSLRLRGGPADTQYF
TRBJ2-1 TRBV5-1 CASSLGQRYNEQFF
TRBJ1-1 TRBV7-6 CASSLEFVGAPVGTEAFF
TRBJ2-1 TRBV5-6 CASSFYRVRPQNEQFF
TRBJ2-1 TRBV3-1 CASSLASGSAWEQFF
TRBJ2-3 TRBV5-6 CASSLALVVSGYTQYF